The entry below describes one T cell receptor (beta chain). Its antigen remains unidentified. This CDR3 comprises 17 residues. Trimming removed 5 bases from V and 10 bases from J; junction bases left unmatched: 14. From germline, CDR1 is SGHNT and CDR2 YENEEA. Profiling relied on immunoSEQ multiplex PCR, and the TCRdb table lists in-frame clones only, not all of them. Seen here are roughly 40,000 clones, roughly 90% observed once, and the top ten hold approximately 4%. The data were taken from a study of graft-versus-host responses after intestinal transplantation. The overall study: Recipients had multivisceral, liver-intestinal, or isolated intestinal transplants. All recipients got anti-thymocyte globulin induction, then tacrolimus and steroids for roughly three years.

Findings and limits, study-wide: Peak levels of circulating GvH clones tracked with early post-transplant HvG declines.

This chain joins TRBV11-3 and TRBJ2-3, with 14 bases identical to TRBD2. The source material was PBMCs, sampled 524 days after transplant. This clonotype was sampled from a human patient who received an intestinal transplant, so some T cells may come from the graft donor. This chain's CDR3 is CASSPAGLAGVGPPQYF. The CDR3 bases are TGTGCCAGCAGCCCAGCGGGACTAGCGGGAGTCGGTCCACCGCAGTATTTT.